Sequencing of this T cell receptor beta chain was carried out in a study of T cells after yellow fever vaccination. Study-wide points: A minor fraction of clonotypes spanned both CD4 and CD8 compartments.

This clonotype was detected only a few times. Its antigen is not identified. A 5'RACE template-switching step, the method used to make TCR cDNA, added a universal primer site and UMIs. TCRdb called the 5' RACE reads again in MiXCR, with one record for every CDR3 protein. Altogether around 260,000 distinct CDR3 sequences are present, roughly 5.6% being singletons, with the ten largest covering 2.5% to 4%. Deletions cut 0 bases from V and 8 bases from J, with 13 bases between. This CDR3 is built from 13 residues. The germline gives CDR1 DFQATT, CDR2 SNEGSKA (reference sequence). The genes are TRBV20-1 and TRBJ1-2, with a possible D match to TRBD1 (5 bases). The clonotype was recovered from a man aged 18 to 30 who received the YFV17D yellow fever vaccine. Here the sequenced sample was CD4+ T cells sorted from PBMCs, taken on the day of the yellow fever booster vaccination. Here the CDR3 reads CSARDRRGWGYTF. The CDR3, as DNA: TGCAGTGCTAGAGATAGGAGGGGATGGGGCTACACCTTC.